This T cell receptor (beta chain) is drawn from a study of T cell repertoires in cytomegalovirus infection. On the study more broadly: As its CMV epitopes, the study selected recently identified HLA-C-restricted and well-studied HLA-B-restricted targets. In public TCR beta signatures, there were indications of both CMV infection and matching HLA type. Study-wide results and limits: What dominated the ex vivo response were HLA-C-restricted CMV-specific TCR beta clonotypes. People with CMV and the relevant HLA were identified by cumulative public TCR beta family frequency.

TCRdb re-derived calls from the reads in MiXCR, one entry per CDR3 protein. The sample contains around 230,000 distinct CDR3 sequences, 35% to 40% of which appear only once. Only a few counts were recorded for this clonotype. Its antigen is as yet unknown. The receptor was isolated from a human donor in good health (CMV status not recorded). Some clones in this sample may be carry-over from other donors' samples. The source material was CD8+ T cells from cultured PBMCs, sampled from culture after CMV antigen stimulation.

DNA of the CDR3: TGTGCCAGCAGTGCGGGACAGATTAGCAATCAGCCCCAGCATTTT. Its translation is CASSAGQISNQPQHF. J is TRBJ1-5 and V is TRBV28; 7 bases map to TRBD1. V dropped 5 bases and J dropped 0; count of bases not matched to a gene: 4. Germline V gives CDR1 MDHEN, CDR2 SYDVKM. This CDR3 contains 15 residues.